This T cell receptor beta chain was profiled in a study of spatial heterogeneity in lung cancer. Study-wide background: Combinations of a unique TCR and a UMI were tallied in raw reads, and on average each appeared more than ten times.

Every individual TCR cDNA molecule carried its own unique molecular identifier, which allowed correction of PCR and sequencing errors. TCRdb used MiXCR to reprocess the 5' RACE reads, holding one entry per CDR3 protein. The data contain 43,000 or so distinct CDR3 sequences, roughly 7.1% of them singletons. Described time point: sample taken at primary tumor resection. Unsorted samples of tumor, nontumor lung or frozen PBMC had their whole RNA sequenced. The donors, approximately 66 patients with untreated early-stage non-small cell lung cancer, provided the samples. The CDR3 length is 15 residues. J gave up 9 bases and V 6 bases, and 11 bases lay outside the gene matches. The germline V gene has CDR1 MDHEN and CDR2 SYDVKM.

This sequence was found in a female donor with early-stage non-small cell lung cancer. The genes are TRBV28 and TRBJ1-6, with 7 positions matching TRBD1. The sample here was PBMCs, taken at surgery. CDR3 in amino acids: CASRLPGQPFSPLHF. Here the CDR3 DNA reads TGTGCCAGCAGGCTTCCGGGACAGCCTTTTTCACCCCTCCACTTT. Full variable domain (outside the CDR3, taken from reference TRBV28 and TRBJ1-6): DVKVTQSSRYLVKRTGEKVFLECVQDMDHENMFWYRQDPGLGLRLIYFSYDVKMKEKGDIPEGYSVSREKKERFSLILESASTNQTSMYLCASRLPGQPFSPLHFGNGTRLTVT.